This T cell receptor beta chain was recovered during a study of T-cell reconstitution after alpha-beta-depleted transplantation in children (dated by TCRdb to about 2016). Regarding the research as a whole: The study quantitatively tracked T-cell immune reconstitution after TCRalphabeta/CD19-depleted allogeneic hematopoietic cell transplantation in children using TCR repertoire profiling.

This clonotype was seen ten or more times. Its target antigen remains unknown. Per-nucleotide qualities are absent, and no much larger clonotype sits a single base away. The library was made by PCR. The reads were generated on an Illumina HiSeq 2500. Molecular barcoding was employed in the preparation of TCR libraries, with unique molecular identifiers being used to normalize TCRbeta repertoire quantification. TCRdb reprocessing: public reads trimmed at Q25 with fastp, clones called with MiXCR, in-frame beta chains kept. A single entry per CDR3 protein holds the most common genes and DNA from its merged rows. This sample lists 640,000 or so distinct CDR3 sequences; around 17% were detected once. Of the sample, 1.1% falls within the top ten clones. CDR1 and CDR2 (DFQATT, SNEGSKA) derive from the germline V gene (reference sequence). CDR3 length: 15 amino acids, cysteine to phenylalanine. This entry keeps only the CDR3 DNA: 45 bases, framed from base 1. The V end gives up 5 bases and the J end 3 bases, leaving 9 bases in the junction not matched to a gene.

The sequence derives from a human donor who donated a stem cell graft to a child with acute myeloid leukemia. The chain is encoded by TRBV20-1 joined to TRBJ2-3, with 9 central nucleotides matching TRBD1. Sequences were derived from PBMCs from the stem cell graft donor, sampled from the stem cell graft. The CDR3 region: CSARQGDMQTDTQYF. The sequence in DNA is TGCAGTGCTCGACAGGGGGATATGCAGACAGATACGCAGTATTTT.